One sample yielded the 14 T cell receptor beta chains listed below, sequenced in a study of molecular identifiers for immune sequencing clone quantification. Each CDR3 protein gets one entry after TCRdb re-called the PCR reads with MiXCR. The sample consists of approximately 670,000 distinct CDR3 sequences, less than 20% of them appearing once. Sequencing was done on a sample of naive CD8+ T cells from blood, with Jurkat cell RNA spiked in. Subset in this sample: FACS-sorted CD8+CD4-CCR7+CD45RA+ naive T cells. All receptors derive from a human donor in good health. Some libraries in this study had Jurkat cell RNA spiked in.

This clonotype was seen at least ten times. The chain recombines TRBV6-2 or TRBV6-3 with TRBJ1-5, with TRBD1 as a possible D gene (5 bases). This CDR3 has 13 amino acids. The germline V gene has CDR1 MNHEY and CDR2 SVGEGT. V was pared by 6 bases and J by 2 bases, with 8 bases between. The CDR3 protein is CASRSRGNQPQHF. Here the CDR3 DNA reads TGTGCCAGCAGATCCAGGGGCAATCAGCCCCAGCATTTT.

This clonotype showed up many times. The chain is built from TRBV6-6 and TRBJ1-2, with D possibly being TRBD1 (6 bases). V lost 4 bases and J 4 bases, leaving 10 bases between the germline ends. The CDR3 consists of 13 residues. The V gene's germline CDR1 is MNHNY and CDR2 SVGAGI (reference sequence). In nucleotides, the CDR3 is TGTGCCAGCAGTTCTGAGACAGGCTATGGCTACACCTTC. Translating it yields CASSSETGYGYTF.

In its sample, this clonotype was seen a few times. The chain links TRBV30 to TRBJ2-3; 10 nucleotides match TRBD2. This CDR3 contains 14 residues. Germline V CDR1 and CDR2: GTSNPN, SVGIG (reference sequence). V dropped 2 bases and J dropped 5; count of bases not matched to a gene: 4. Written as DNA, the CDR3 is TGTGCCTGGAGTTCTAGCGGGGGCGGAGATACGCAGTATTTT. This encodes CAWSSSGGGDTQYF.

V usage is TRBV20-1 and J usage is TRBJ2-5; TRBD2 matches 10 bases. CDR1 is DFQATT and CDR2 is SNEGSKA in the germline V gene (reference sequence). This CDR3 is 16 amino acids long. J was trimmed by 5 bases and V by 1 base; bases with no gene match: 10. The CDR3 nucleotides are TGCAGTGCTAGAGCCTACCCGGGACTAGCGATGGAGACCCAGTACTTC. Translation: CSARAYPGLAMETQYF.

This rearrangement joins TRBV6-2 or TRBV6-3 to TRBJ2-7; TRBD1 might be the D (5 bases). This CDR3 comprises 13 residues. Deletions cut 0 bases from V and 5 bases from J, with 8 bases between. Germline V gives CDR1 MNHEY, CDR2 SVGEGT. CDR3 nucleotides: TGTGCCAGCAGTTACTCGGACATGAACGAGCAGTACTTC. Translation gives CASSYSDMNEQYF.

As to this clonotype: This sequence may be a read error, since a much larger clone differs from it by one base. The chain recombines TRBV25-1 with TRBJ1-1; D possibly corresponds to TRBD1 (5 bases). V was cut by 3 bases and J by 6 bases, with 11 bases left in between. The CDR3 length is 13 residues. Germline CDR1 MGHDK, CDR2 SYGVNS. CDR3 DNA sequence: TGTGCCAGCAGTGAGCAGGGTGATGCTGAAGCTTTCTTT. Its translation is CASSEQGDAEAFF. Complete variable domain (other parts from reference TRBV25-1 and TRBJ1-1): EADIYQTPRYLVIGTGKKITLECSQTMGHDKMYWYQQDPGMELHLIHYSYGVNSTEKGDLSSESTVSRIRTEHFPLTLESARPSHTSQYLCASSEQGDAEAFFGQGTRLTVV.

This clonotype was counted at least ten times. The genes are TRBV20-1 and TRBJ2-6; 8 bases line up with TRBD2. Germline assignment: CDR1 DFQATT and CDR2 SNEGSKA (reference sequence). With 6 bases clipped from V and 0 bases from J, the junction kept 16 bases outside the gene matches. The CDR3 totals 19 residues. The CDR3 DNA sequence: TGCAGTGCCCTCAGCGGCTCAGGGACTAGTTTCTCTGGGGCCAACGTCCTGACTTTC. Its translation: CSALSGSGTSFSGANVLTF.

The table lists this clonotype with many counts. J is TRBJ2-3 and V is TRBV12-3 or TRBV12-4; D unresolved. The CDR3 sequence is 14 residues long. Trimming pared 3 bases from V and 4 bases from J, leaving 11 bases between. The CDR3 DNA is TGTGCCAGCAGTTTTCCCTTAGAGGCAGATACGCAGTATTTT. Protein product: CASSFPLEADTQYF.

Many counts were recorded for this clonotype. The chain recombines TRBV5-4 with TRBJ2-3; 9 bases are shared with TRBD1. This CDR3 region has 15 residues. Germline V gene sequence: CDR1 SGHNT, CDR2 YYREEE (reference sequence). V gave up 3 bases and J gave up 5 bases; unmatched junction bases: 7. The CDR3 region has the DNA TGTGCCAGCAGCTGGGGACAGGGCGGGGAAGATACGCAGTATTTT. Translating it yields CASSWGQGGEDTQYF.

This clonotype was counted many times. The rearrangement links TRBV2 to TRBJ1-1; the D gene is possibly TRBD1 (6 bases). The CDR3 extends over 14 amino acids. V lost 9 bases, J lost 7 bases, and 21 bases lay in between. The germline gives CDR1 SNHLY, CDR2 FYNNEI. The CDR3 DNA follows: TGTGCCAGTGGGGGGGCAGTCCGGGAGGGTGAAGCTTTCTTT. As protein: CASGGAVREGEAFF.

This clonotype was picked up many times. The chain couples TRBV7-9 to TRBJ1-1, with no clear D. Trimming removed 7 bases at V and 6 bases at J, with 9 bases between. The length of the CDR3 is 11 residues. CDR1 SEHNR and CDR2 FQNEAQ come from the germline V gene (reference sequence). The DNA of the CDR3 is TGTGCCAGCACGGACCGTCCTGAAGCTTTCTTT. Amino acids: CASTDRPEAFF. Together with reference TRBV7-9 and TRBJ1-1, the CDR3 gives the full variable domain: DTGVSQNPRHKITKRGQNVTFRCDPISEHNRLYWYRQTLGQGPEFLTYFQNEAQLEKSRLLSDRFSAERPKGSFSTLEIQRTEQGDSAMYLCASTDRPEAFFGQGTRLTVV.

Notes on this clonotype: It may be a read error: a sequence one base away is much more abundant. The rearrangement links TRBV4-3 to TRBJ1-3; tentative D call: TRBD1 (5 bases). Germline loops: CDR1 LGHNA, CDR2 YSLEER. This CDR3 is 16 amino acids long. DNA for the CDR3: TGCGCCAGCGGCCAAGATCTGTGGGCAGGGGGAAACACCATATATTTT. Its protein product is CASGQDLWAGGNTIYF.

This clonotype appeared many times. V and J are TRBV6-5 and TRBJ1-3, with a possible D match to TRBD1 (5 bases). Germline V lookup: CDR1 MNHEY, CDR2 SVGAGI. Trimming pared 10 bases from V and 0 bases from J, leaving 22 bases between. The CDR3 is made up of 17 amino acids. The CDR3 protein is CATRKEGRIFSGNTIYF. As DNA, the CDR3 is TGTGCCACCCGTAAAGAGGGACGGATTTTCTCTGGAAACACCATATATTTT.

A few counts support this clonotype. A read error may be the cause here, since a much bigger clone is one base away. Given the absence of the conserved phenylalanine or tryptophan at the CDR3 end, a read error is likely. The J gene is TRBJ2-3, the V gene TRBV6-2 or TRBV6-3, with D uncertain. From germline, CDR1 is MNHEY and CDR2 SVGEGT. The CDR3 is 16 amino acids. V dropped 6 bases and J dropped 2 bases, with 18 bases sitting between them. Here the CDR3 reads CASSKRIGRTTDTQYL. CDR3 DNA sequence: TGTGCCAGCAGCAAACGAATCGGACGGACCACAGATACGCAGTATCTT.